These 10 T cell receptor beta chains came from one sample sequenced in a study of blood T cells in healthy people across ages. The second PCR ran roughly 7 to 12 cycles with a sample-barcoded 5' primer and J-beta primers. Each CDR3 protein gets one entry after TCRdb re-called the 5' RACE reads with MiXCR. Of some 800,000 distinct CDR3 sequences listed, about 25% are singletons. These data are also associated with another study on T cells of mothers and their children.

The material sequenced was blood. The receptors originated from a boy aged 5 to 17 in good health.

This clonotype was recorded a few times. The chain has TRBV12-3 or TRBV12-4 and TRBJ2-1; D gene ambiguous. The CDR3 spans 12 residues. Trimming stripped 5 bases from V and 9 bases from J, with 11 bases between. CDR3 loop: CASSIDGIEQFF. The CDR3 nucleotides are TGTGCCAGCAGTATCGATGGGATTGAGCAGTTCTTC.

The chain joins TRBV7-2 to TRBJ2-5, with 9 bases lining up with TRBD2. This CDR3 has 15 residues. The V segment lost 4 bases and the J segment 5 bases; nucleotides outside the gene matches: 8. Germline lookup yields CDR1 SGHTA and CDR2 FQGNSA. The CDR3 sequence is CASSSGLALSETQYF. The CDR3 nucleotides read TGTGCCAGCAGCTCTGGACTAGCGTTATCGGAGACCCAGTACTTC.

This clonotype was observed a few times. The chain combines TRBV20-1 with TRBJ2-5; D call uncertain. The CDR3 length is 12 residues. CDR1 and CDR2 from the germline V gene are DFQATT and SNEGSKA (reference sequence). V was shortened by 2 bases and J by 4 bases, with 8 bases between the two germline ends. Written as DNA, the CDR3 is TGCAGTGCTAGATCCAGCCGAGAGACCCAGTACTTC. This translates into CSARSSRETQYF.

This clonotype appeared a few times. CDR3 region: CSARIAGGIYEQYF. The CDR3, as DNA: TGCAGTGCTAGAATAGCGGGAGGAATCTACGAGCAGTACTTC. The J gene is TRBJ2-7, the V gene TRBV20-1; 10 bases align to TRBD2. V was clipped by 2 bases and J by 3 bases; unmatched bases: 4. Germline-derived CDR1 and CDR2 are DFQATT and SNEGSKA (reference sequence). This CDR3 region has 14 residues.

V usage is TRBV9 and J usage is TRBJ2-5; weak D call: TRBD2 (6 bases). CDR1 and CDR2 from the germline V gene are SGDLS and YYNGEE. The V gene lost 0 bases and the J gene lost 4 bases, with 13 bases spanning the gap. This CDR3 contains 15 residues. The CDR3 loop is CASSVGGRDGETQYF. The CDR3 coding sequence is TGTGCCAGCAGCGTAGGAGGGCGGGACGGAGAGACCCAGTACTTC.

The chain recombines TRBV29-1 with TRBJ2-7; 7 bases agree with TRBD1. Germline assignment: CDR1 SQVTM and CDR2 ANQGSEA. The CDR3 spans 14 residues. V was clipped by 4 bases and J by 2 bases; unmatched bases: 8. The CDR3: CSVVGQQDPYEQYF. CDR3 DNA sequence: TGCAGCGTTGTGGGACAGCAAGACCCCTACGAGCAGTACTTC.

This rearrangement joins TRBV11-2 to TRBJ2-4, with unresolved D. Germline lookup yields CDR1 SGHAT and CDR2 FQNNGV. The CDR3 spans 13 residues. Trimming stripped 0 bases from V and 6 bases from J, with 6 bases between. Here the CDR3 reads CASSLEPLNIQYF. In DNA, the CDR3 is TGTGCCAGCAGCTTAGAGCCTCTAAACATTCAGTACTTC.

This sequence joins TRBV28 and TRBJ2-5; D gene uncertain. CDR1 MDHEN and CDR2 SYDVKM come from the germline V gene. The CDR3 totals 12 residues. V lost 8 bases and J lost 3, with 10 bases in between. DNA for the CDR3: TGTGCCAGCTTTAGGCAAAAAGAGACCCAGTACTTC. It codes for CASFRQKETQYF.

The rearrangement links TRBV4-1 to TRBJ2-5; the D call may be TRBD1 or TRBD2 (7 bases each). The J call may be incorrect, as the DNA end agrees better with TRBJ2-1. Germline V gene data show CDR1 as MGHRA and CDR2 as YSYEKL. This CDR3 has 16 amino acids. In nucleotides, the CDR3 is TGCGCCAGCAGCCAAGATAGGGGGGCAGGGGGGGGAGAGCAGTTCTTC. Its protein product is CASSQDRGAGGGEQFF.

This clonotype was detected a few times. The CDR3 spells CASRGGLLETQYF. CDR3 coding DNA: TGTGCCAGCAGGGGGGGGCTGTTGGAGACCCAGTACTTC. J is TRBJ2-5 and V is TRBV28; D may be TRBD2 (7 bases). V lost 6 bases, J lost 5 bases, and 13 bases lay in between. Germline CDR1 is MDHEN and CDR2 is SYDVKM. This CDR3 spans 13 amino acids.